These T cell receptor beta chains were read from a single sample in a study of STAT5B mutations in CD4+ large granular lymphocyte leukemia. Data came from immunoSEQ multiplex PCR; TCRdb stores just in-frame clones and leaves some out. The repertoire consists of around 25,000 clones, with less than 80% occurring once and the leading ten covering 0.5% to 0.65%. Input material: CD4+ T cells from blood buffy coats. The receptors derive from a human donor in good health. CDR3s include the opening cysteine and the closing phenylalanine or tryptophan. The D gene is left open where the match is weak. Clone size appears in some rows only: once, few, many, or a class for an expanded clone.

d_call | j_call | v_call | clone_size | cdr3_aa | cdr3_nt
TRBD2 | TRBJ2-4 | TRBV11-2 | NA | CASSSTSGGGLMYF | TGTGCCAGCAGCTCGACTAGCGGGGGAGGTCTTATGTACTTC
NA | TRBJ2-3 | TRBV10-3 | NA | CAISESLGVGARGTDTQYF | TGTGCCATCAGTGAGTCATTAGGGGTAGGGGCCCGGGGCACAGATACGCAGTATTTT
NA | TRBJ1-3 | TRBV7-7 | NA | CASSGDGGNTIYF | TGTGCTAGCAGCGGGGACGGGGGAAACACCATATATTTT
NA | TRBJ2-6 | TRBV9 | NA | CASSGAGIGANVLTF | TGTGCCAGCAGCGGGGCAGGGATAGGGGCCAACGTCCTGACTTTC
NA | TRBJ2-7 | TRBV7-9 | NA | CASSLEGSRANEQYF | TGTGCCAGCAGCTTAGAGGGCAGTCGAGCGAACGAGCAGTACTTC
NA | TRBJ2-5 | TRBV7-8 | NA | CASNTTASQETQYF | TGTGCCAGCAACACGACAGCTTCCCAAGAGACCCAGTACTTC
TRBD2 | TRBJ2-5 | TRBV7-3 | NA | CASSNSGGARETQYF | TGTGCCAGCAGCAATAGCGGGGGGGCAAGAGAGACCCAGTACTTC
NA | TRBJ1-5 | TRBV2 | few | CASRDDSNQPQHF | TGTGCCAGCAGAGATGACAGCAATCAGCCCCAGCATTTT
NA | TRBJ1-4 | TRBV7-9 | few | CASSPAGRPTNEKLFF | TGTGCCAGCAGCCCCGCGGGACGACCAACTAATGAAAAACTGTTTTTT
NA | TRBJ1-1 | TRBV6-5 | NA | CASSYRMRAKGAEAFF | TGTGCCAGCAGTTACAGGATGAGGGCTAAGGGGGCTGAAGCTTTCTTT
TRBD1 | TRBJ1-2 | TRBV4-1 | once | CASSQEERAGTEYGYTF | TGCGCCAGCAGCCAAGAAGAGAGGGCCGGGACAGAATATGGCTACACCTTC
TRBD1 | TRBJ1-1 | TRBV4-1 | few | CASSQARLGQETEAFF | TGCGCCAGCAGCCAAGCCCGGTTAGGACAGGAAACTGAAGCTTTCTTT
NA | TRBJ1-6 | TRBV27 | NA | CASRFLQGLHSPLHF | TGTGCCAGCAGGTTCCTACAGGGTTTACATTCACCCCTCCACTTT
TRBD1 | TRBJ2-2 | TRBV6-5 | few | CASTSDRVKAGELFF | TGTGCCAGCACTTCAGACAGGGTCAAGGCCGGGGAGCTGTTTTTT
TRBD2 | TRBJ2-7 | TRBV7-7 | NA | CASSAGLAGNYEQYF | TGTGCTAGCAGCGCGGGACTAGCGGGGAACTACGAGCAGTACTTC
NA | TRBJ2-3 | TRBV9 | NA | CASSVPLVRRNSTDTQYF | TGTGCCAGCAGCGTCCCCCTGGTGCGGCGGAATAGCACAGATACGCAGTATTTT
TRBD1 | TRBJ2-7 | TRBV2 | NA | CASRRTTGERYEQYF | TGTGCCAGCAGACGAACGACAGGGGAGCGCTACGAGCAGTACTTC
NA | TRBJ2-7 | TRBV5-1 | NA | CASSLYTEQYF | TGCGCCAGCAGCTTGTATACCGAGCAGTACTTC
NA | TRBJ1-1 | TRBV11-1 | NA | CASSLDWGEAFF | TGTGCCAGCAGCTTAGATTGGGGAGAGGCTTTCTTT
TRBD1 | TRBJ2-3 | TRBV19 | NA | CASSIGTGASDTQYF | TGTGCCAGTAGTATAGGGACAGGGGCTTCAGATACGCAGTATTTT
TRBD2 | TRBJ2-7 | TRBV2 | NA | CASTSQSGGSYEQYF | TGTGCCAGCACCAGCCAGAGCGGGGGGTCCTACGAGCAGTACTTC
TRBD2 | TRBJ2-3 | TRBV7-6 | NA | CASSLGPRGLAGTDTQYF | TGTGCCAGCAGCTTAGGGCCAAGGGGACTAGCGGGGACAGATACGCAGTATTTT
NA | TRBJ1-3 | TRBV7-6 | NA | CASSVPGIGNTIYF | TGTGCCAGCAGCGTGCCGGGGATCGGAAACACCATATATTTT
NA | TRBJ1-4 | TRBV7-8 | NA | CASSLEGGAANEKLFF | TGTGCCAGCAGCTTAGAGGGGGGGGCTGCTAATGAAAAACTGTTTTTT
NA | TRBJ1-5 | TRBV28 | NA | CASSLDRNQPQHF | TGTGCCAGCAGTTTAGACCGTAATCAGCCCCAGCATTTT